The clone carrying this T cell receptor beta chain appeared once. TCRdb's copy holds only in-frame clones and misses some; the assay was immunoSEQ multiplex PCR. The sample includes 45,000 to 60,000 clones, less than 90% seen only once; the top ten take around 12%. This record belongs to a study of blood T cell repertoires in COVID-19. CDR3 length: 15 amino acids. The ends were cut back, 8 bases at V and 4 bases at J, with 18 bases in the middle. Germline CDR1 GTSNPN, CDR2 SVGIG (reference sequence). This sequence joins TRBV30 and TRBJ1-6, with a weak D call TRBD1 (6 bases). The TCR was taken from a human donor in a cohort sampled during active COVID-19. Sequencing was performed on peripheral blood. The CDR3: CAGSSQGIYNSPLHF. CDR3 bases: TGTGCCGGAAGTTCACAGGGAATTTATAATTCACCCCTCCACTTT. The full variable domain, with the rest looked up from reference TRBV30 and TRBJ1-6, is SQTIHQWPATLVQPVGSPLSLECTVEGTSNPNLYWYRQAAGRGLQLLFYSVGIGQISSEVPQNLSASRPQDRQFILSSKKLLLSDSGFYLCAGSSQGIYNSPLHFGNGTRLTVT.